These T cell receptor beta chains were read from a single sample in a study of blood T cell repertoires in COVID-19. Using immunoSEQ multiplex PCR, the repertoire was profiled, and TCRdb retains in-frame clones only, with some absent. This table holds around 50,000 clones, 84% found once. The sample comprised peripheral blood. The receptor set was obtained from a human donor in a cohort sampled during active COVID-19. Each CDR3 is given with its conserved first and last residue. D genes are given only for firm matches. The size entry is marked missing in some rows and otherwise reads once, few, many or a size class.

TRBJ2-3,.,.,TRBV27,TGTGCCAGCAGTTTTAGCGGCAGCACAGATACGCAGTATTTT,CASSFSGSTDTQYF
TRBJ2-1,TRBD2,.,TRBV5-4,TGTGCCCCTGGGGGCGGGAGGGACAATGAGCAGTTCTTC,CAPGGGRDNEQFF
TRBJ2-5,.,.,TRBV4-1,TGCGCCAGCAGCCCTGTAATCAACAGGGAAGAGACCCAGTACTTC,CASSPVINREETQYF
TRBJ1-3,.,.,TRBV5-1,TGCGCCAGCAGCTTACCCTCGGGGAACTCTGGAAACACCATATATTTT,CASSLPSGNSGNTIYF
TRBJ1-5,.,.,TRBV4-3,TGCGCCAGCAGCCAAGGGAACCAGGGAGGCCAGCCCCAGCATTTT,CASSQGNQGGQPQHF
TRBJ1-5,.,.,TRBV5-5,TGTGCCAGCAGCCCCAACACACAGGGTAGCAATCAGCCCCAGCATTTT,CASSPNTQGSNQPQHF
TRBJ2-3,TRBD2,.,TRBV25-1,TGTGCCAGCAGTGATGGGGGCAGCGGGAGGATAACAGATACGCAGTATTTT,CASSDGGSGRITDTQYF
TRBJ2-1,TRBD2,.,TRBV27,TGTGCCAGCAGTTTCTGGCTAGCGGGAGTCAATGAGCAGTTCTTC,CASSFWLAGVNEQFF
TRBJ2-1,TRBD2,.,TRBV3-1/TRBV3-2,TGTGCCAGCAGCCACGCCGGGACTAGCGGGAACGACAATGAGCAGTTCTTC,CASSHAGTSGNDNEQFF
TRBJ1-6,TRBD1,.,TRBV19,TGTGCCAGTACCGCGCGGACAGGGGCCACCAATTCACCCCTCCACTTT,CASTARTGATNSPLHF
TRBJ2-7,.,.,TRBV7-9,TGTGCCAGCAGCTCTACCGACAGCTACGAGCAGTACTTC,CASSSTDSYEQYF
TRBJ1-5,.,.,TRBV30,TGTGCCTGGAGTGACCCCGTTGGACATTATAGCAATCAGCCCCAGCATTTT,CAWSDPVGHYSNQPQHF
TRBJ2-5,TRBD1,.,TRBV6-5,TGTGCCAGCACCAGGGACAGGGAAGAGACCCAGTACTTC,CASTRDREETQYF
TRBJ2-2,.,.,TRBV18,TGTGCCAGCTCACCCCTTAATTCCGGGGAGCTGTTTTTT,CASSPLNSGELFF
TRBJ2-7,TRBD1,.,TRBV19,TGTGCCAGTAGTCTACCCGGGACAGATTACGCGCAGTACTTC,CASSLPGTDYAQYF
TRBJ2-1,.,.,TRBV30,TGTGCCTGGGAACGCGCGGCGGTAGACGAGCAGTTCTTC,CAWERAAVDEQFF
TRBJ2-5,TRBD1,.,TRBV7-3,TGTGCCAGCAGCAAAGCCCCGGGACAGGGGGCAGAGACCCAGTACTTC,CASSKAPGQGAETQYF
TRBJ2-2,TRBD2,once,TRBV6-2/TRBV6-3,TGTGCCAGCAGTTATACAACGACTAGCGGGAGGGAGAACACCGGGGAGCTGTTTTTT,CASSYTTTSGRENTGELFF
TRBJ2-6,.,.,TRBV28,TGTGCCAGCAGACCCCCTGGAGGTGTCGGCTCTGGGGCCAACGTCCTGACTTTC,CASRPPGGVGSGANVLTF
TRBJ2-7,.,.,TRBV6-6,TGTGCCAGCAGTTACACGGAGGGCGGACGAGGGGAGCAGTACTTC,CASSYTEGGRGEQYF
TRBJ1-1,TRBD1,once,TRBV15,TGTGCCACCAGCAGAGGAGGGGGCAACACTGAAGCTTTCTTT,CATSRGGGNTEAFF
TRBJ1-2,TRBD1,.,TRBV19,TGTGCCAGTAGTACCAGGGGGCCCTATGGCTACACCTTC,CASSTRGPYGYTF
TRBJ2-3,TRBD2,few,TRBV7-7,TGTGCTAGCAGCTCTAGCGGGCACACAGATACGCAGTATTTT,CASSSSGHTDTQYF
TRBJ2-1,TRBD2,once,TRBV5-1,TGCGCCAGCAGCTTTAGCGGGAGACGGTACAATGAGCAGTTCTTC,CASSFSGRRYNEQFF
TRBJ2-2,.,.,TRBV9,TGTGCCAGCAGCGTAGGGAGGAACACCGGGGAGCTGTTTTTT,CASSVGRNTGELFF
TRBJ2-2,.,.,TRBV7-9,TGTGCCAGCAGCTTACCTGGACTCCGAGTGAACACCGGGGAGCTGTTTTTT,CASSLPGLRVNTGELFF
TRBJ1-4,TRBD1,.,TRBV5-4,TGTGCCAGCAGCTTCCCGGGACAGGGGCGTGAAAAACTGTTTTTT,CASSFPGQGREKLFF
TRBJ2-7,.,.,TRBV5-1,TGCGCCAGCAGCTCGGGACTGGGCAGCTCCTACGAGCAGTACTTC,CASSSGLGSSYEQYF
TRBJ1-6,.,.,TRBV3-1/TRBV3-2,TGTGCCAGCAGTACAGGGTGGGGTAATTCACCCCTCCACTTT,CASSTGWGNSPLHF
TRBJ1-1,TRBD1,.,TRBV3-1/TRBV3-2,TGTGCCAGCAGCGATACAGGGGACACTGAAGCTTTCTTT,CASSDTGDTEAFF
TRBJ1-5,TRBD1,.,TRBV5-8,TGTGCCAGCAGCTTGGGACAGGGGTCCCAGCCCCAGCATTTT,CASSLGQGSQPQHF
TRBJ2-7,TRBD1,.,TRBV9,TGTGCCAGCAGCGTAGGGACAGGGAGCTCCTACGAGCAGTACTTC,CASSVGTGSSYEQYF
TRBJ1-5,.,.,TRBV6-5,.,CASILDRDDQPQHF
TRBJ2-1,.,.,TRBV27,TGTGCCAGCAGTCGTACAGGTCCCAATGAGCAGTTCTTC,CASSRTGPNEQFF
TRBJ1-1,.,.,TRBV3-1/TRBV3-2,TGTGCCAGCAGCCTCAGAGGACAGATGAACACTGAAGCTTTCTTT,CASSLRGQMNTEAFF
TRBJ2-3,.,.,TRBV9,TGTGCCAGCAGCCCAGGTGCACGGTATACGCAGTATTTT,CASSPGARYTQYF
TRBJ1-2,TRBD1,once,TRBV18,TGTGCCAGCTCACCACTCAGACAGGGGAATTATGGCTACACCTTC,CASSPLRQGNYGYTF
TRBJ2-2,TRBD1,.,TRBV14,TGTGCCAGCAGCCAAGACATGGCCCCGGGACAGTTGGACGCCGGGGAGCTGTTTTTT,CASSQDMAPGQLDAGELFF
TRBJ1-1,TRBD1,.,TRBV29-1,TGCAGCGTCATACCGGGACAGGGCACTGAAGCTTTCTTT,CSVIPGQGTEAFF
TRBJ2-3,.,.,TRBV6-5,TGTGCCAGCAGGGACGGGAGAGGGACAGATACGCAGTATTTT,CASRDGRGTDTQYF
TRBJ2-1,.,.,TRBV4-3,TGCGCCAGCAGCCAAGGCCCAGCGGCTTACAATGAGCAGTTCTTC,CASSQGPAAYNEQFF
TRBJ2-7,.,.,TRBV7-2,TGTGCCAGCAGCTTAGAGCGGACCTCTGGGCAGTACTTC,CASSLERTSGQYF
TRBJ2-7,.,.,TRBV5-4,TGTGCCAGCAGCTCCGGCCCGACAGAAGCCTACGAGCAGTACTTC,CASSSGPTEAYEQYF
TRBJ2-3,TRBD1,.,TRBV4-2,TGTGCCAGCAGCCAAGAAAGGGCCGGGACAGGGACCACAGATACGCAGTATTTT,CASSQERAGTGTTDTQYF
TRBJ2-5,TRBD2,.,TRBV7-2,TGTGCCAGCAGCTACGCTTCAAGGGGACTAGACCGCGAGACCCAGTACTTC,CASSYASRGLDRETQYF
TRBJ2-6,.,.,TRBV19,TGTGCCAGTAGTGATTACGGGACCAACGTCCTGACTTTC,CASSDYGTNVLTF
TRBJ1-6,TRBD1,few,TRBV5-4,TGTGCCAGCAGACGCGGGACAGACTCCTATAATTCACCCCTCCACTTT,CASRRGTDSYNSPLHF
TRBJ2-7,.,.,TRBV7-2,TGTGCCAGCAGCTTAGGGCCGCGGAGCTACGAGCAGTACTTC,CASSLGPRSYEQYF
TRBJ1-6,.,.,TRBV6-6,TGTGCCAGCAGGAAAACCGGGACACTAAATTCACCCCTCCACTTT,CASRKTGTLNSPLHF
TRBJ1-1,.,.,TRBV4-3,TGCGCCAGCAGCCAAGACAGGAACACTGAAGCTTTCTTT,CASSQDRNTEAFF
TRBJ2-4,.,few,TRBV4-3,TGCGCCAGCAGCCAAGGAGGCGGCATTCAGTACTTC,CASSQGGGIQYF
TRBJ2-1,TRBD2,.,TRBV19,TGTGCCAGTAGTAGCGGGAGGGGTCCTTACAATGAGCAGTTCTTC,CASSSGRGPYNEQFF